This entry lists 2 T cell receptor beta chains sequenced from one sample in a study of OX40 agonist ivuxolimab in advanced cancers. The library was produced with the immunoSEQ multiplex PCR assay. TCRdb provides this immuneACCESS table in a form limited to in-frame rearrangements. Some clones are lacking; in checked studies, under half of them reflect an unresolved V gene, and why the rest are absent is not known. This sample comprises about 70,000 clones, about 84% of them detected only once. The ten largest clones represent around 5% of the sample. This material consisted of CD4+ or CD8+ T cells sorted from blood, taken in a trial of the OX40 agonist ivuxolimab. The receptors were sampled from an adult with an advanced solid tumor such as melanoma, head and neck, liver or kidney cancer.

The chain carries TRBV19 and TRBJ2-5; 7 bases line up with TRBD1. Germline CDR1 LNHDA, CDR2 SQIVND (reference sequence). The CDR3 length is 15 residues. Germline trimming cut 6 bases from V and 11 bases from J; bases unmatched to any gene: 18. CDR3 protein: CASRSGTDIMGEQYF. The CDR3 DNA reads as TGTGCCAGTAGGTCCGGGACAGACATTATGGGGGAGCAGTACTTC.

The chain joins TRBV19 to TRBJ2-7; D could derive from TRBD1 or TRBD2 (5 bases each). V shed 3 bases and J shed 2 bases, with 14 bases lying between them. The CDR3 runs 15 residues. CDR1 LNHDA and CDR2 SQIVND come from the germline V gene (reference sequence). Here the CDR3 DNA reads TGTGCCAGTAGTATGCCTGTGGGACGGACCTACGAGCAGTACTTC. This translates into CASSMPVGRTYEQYF.